A selection of T cell receptor beta chains follows, all from one sample in a study of blood T cell repertoires in COVID-19. Data came from immunoSEQ multiplex PCR; TCRdb stores just in-frame clones and leaves some out. The table shows 80,000 or so clones, with 60% to 75% occurring only once. Sample: peripheral blood. These receptors all come from a man aged 50 to 60 with active or convalescent COVID-19. The CDR3 runs from the conserved cysteine through the conserved F or W. A D gene is named only where the DNA matches it firmly. The size entry is marked missing in some rows and otherwise reads once, few, many or a size class.

j_gene,abundance,v_gene,len,d_gene,CDR3aa,CDR3nt
TRBJ2-3,-,TRBV19,16,-,CASRKGGGSSTDTQYF,TGTGCCAGTCGCAAGGGAGGTGGGTCTAGCACAGATACGCAGTATTTT
TRBJ1-4,few,TRBV27,12,TRBD1,CASSFIGDRLFF,TGTGCCAGCAGTTTCATAGGGGACAGACTGTTTTTT
TRBJ2-1,-,TRBV12-3/TRBV12-4,13,-,CASSFLHAGEQFF,TGTGCCAGCAGTTTTCTCCACGCCGGTGAGCAGTTCTTC
TRBJ2-3,-,TRBV2,15,-,CASSDPGGLADTQYF,TGTGCCAGCAGTGACCCGGGGGGCCTCGCAGATACGCAGTATTTT
TRBJ1-5,once,TRBV7-2,13,-,CASSSDTSRPQHF,TGTGCCAGCAGCTCAGACACGAGTCGGCCCCAGCATTTT
TRBJ1-4,-,TRBV9,15,-,CASSVGGIVGEKLFF,TGTGCCAGCAGCGTAGGAGGGATCGTAGGTGAAAAACTGTTTTTT
TRBJ2-3,-,TRBV9,16,-,CASSKGAAFRTDTQYF,TGTGCCAGCAGCAAAGGGGCGGCGTTTCGCACAGATACGCAGTATTTT
TRBJ1-1,-,TRBV10-3,15,TRBD1,CAISETTGAAAEAFF,TGTGCCATCAGTGAGACTACAGGGGCCGCGGCTGAAGCTTTCTTT
TRBJ2-3,once,TRBV25-1,16,TRBD2,CASRAGLVLGTDTQYF,TGTGCCAGCAGAGCGGGGCTAGTATTGGGTACAGATACGCAGTATTTT
TRBJ1-3,-,TRBV9,15,-,CASSRDSLSGNTIYF,TGTGCCAGCAGTCGAGACAGTCTCTCTGGAAACACCATATATTTT
TRBJ1-1,-,TRBV6-5,11,-,CASSYSGQAFF,TGTGCCAGCAGTTACTCCGGTCAAGCTTTCTTT
TRBJ2-7,-,TRBV27,16,TRBD1,CASRRSGTGISYEQYF,TGTGCCAGCAGGCGCTCCGGGACAGGGATCTCCTACGAGCAGTACTTC
TRBJ1-4,-,TRBV4-3,15,-,CASSQDHGGNEKLFF,TGCGCCAGCAGCCAAGATCACGGGGGTAATGAAAAACTGTTTTTT
TRBJ2-2,-,TRBV12-5,15,-,CASGLFQGGTGELFF,TGTGCTAGTGGTTTGTTCCAGGGGGGCACCGGGGAGCTGTTTTTT
TRBJ2-2,-,TRBV27,16,TRBD1,CASSLSRTGTTGELFF,TGTGCCAGCAGTTTATCGAGGACAGGGACAACCGGGGAGCTGTTTTTT
TRBJ1-2,-,TRBV18,12,-,CASSPTGRGYTF,TGTGCCAGCTCACCCACAGGGCGCGGCTACACCTTC
TRBJ2-7,few,TRBV10-1,14,TRBD2,CASSPSGGPYEQYF,TGCGCCAGCAGCCCGAGCGGGGGTCCTTACGAGCAGTACTTC
TRBJ1-6,few,TRBV13,17,TRBD1,CASSLKTGSTYNSPLHF,TGTGCCAGCAGCTTAAAGACAGGGAGTACCTATAATTCACCCCTCCACTTT
TRBJ1-6,-,TRBV27,14,-,CASSLEGTASPLHF,TGTGCCAGCTCTCTGGAGGGGACTGCTTCACCCCTCCACTTT
TRBJ2-2,-,TRBV7-3,16,-,CASSSPWGPTAGELFF,TGTGCCAGCAGCTCCCCCTGGGGCCCGACGGCCGGGGAGCTGTTTTTT
TRBJ2-1,-,TRBV5-5,15,-,CASSLERSSYNEQFF,TGTGCCAGCAGCTTGGAGCGGAGCTCCTACAATGAGCAGTTCTTC
TRBJ1-1,-,TRBV5-1,14,-,CASLPGQVNTEAFF,TGCGCCAGCCTTCCGGGACAAGTGAACACTGAAGCTTTCTTT
TRBJ1-6,-,TRBV27,16,TRBD1,CASSSRTGVGNSPLHF,TGTGCCAGCAGTTCGAGAACAGGGGTTGGGAATTCACCCCTCCACTTT
TRBJ2-1,-,TRBV24-1,14,-,CATSDPRVYNEQFF,TGTGCCACCAGTGACCCGAGGGTCTACAATGAGCAGTTCTTC
TRBJ2-2,-,TRBV5-4,16,TRBD2,CASSLSPSGVTGELFF,TGTGCCAGCAGCTTGAGTCCTAGCGGGGTGACCGGGGAGCTGTTTTTT
TRBJ2-5,-,TRBV7-7,17,TRBD2,CASSPGTSGGAWETQYF,TGTGCCAGCAGCCCAGGGACTAGCGGGGGGGCCTGGGAGACCCAGTACTTC
TRBJ2-3,-,TRBV19,12,-,CASSSRSDTQYF,TGTGCCAGTAGTAGCCGGTCAGATACGCAGTATTTT
TRBJ1-2,-,TRBV4-1,15,TRBD1,CASSLTAAGGYGYTF,TGCGCCAGCAGCCTAACGGCGGCAGGGGGCTATGGCTACACCTTC
TRBJ1-2,once,TRBV30,14,-,CAWSMSFSNYGYTF,TGTGCCTGGAGTATGTCCTTCTCTAACTATGGCTACACCTTC
TRBJ1-2,-,TRBV24-1,14,-,CATSDSWGVNGYTF,TGTGCCACCAGTGATTCTTGGGGCGTGAATGGCTACACCTTC
TRBJ2-1,-,TRBV7-3,17,TRBD2,CASSHPLSGSSYNEQFF,TGTGCCAGCAGCCATCCACTTAGCGGGAGCTCCTACAATGAGCAGTTCTTC